A selection of T cell receptor beta chains follows, all from one sample in a study of blood T cell repertoires in COVID-19. The method was immunoSEQ multiplex PCR; TCRdb's version includes in-frame clones alone and lacks a portion of them. Counted here are 95,000 to 150,000 clones, around four fifths occurring once; the ten biggest clones make up approximately 6.3%. The specimen was peripheral blood. The receptors were gathered from a man at least 80 years old with active or convalescent COVID-19. Each CDR3 is given with its conserved first and last residue. D genes are given only for firm matches. Only some rows state a clone size, as once, few, many or a class for expanded clones.

clone size	V gene	J gene	D gene	CDR3 DNA	CDR3 protein
NA	TRBV7-2	TRBJ1-1	NA	TGTGCCAGCAGCTTTTCTCCGGGGGACACTGAAGCTTTCTTT	CASSFSPGDTEAFF
NA	TRBV4-3	TRBJ2-3	TRBD2	TGCGCCAGCAGCCACATAGCGGGGGGCTTCACAGATACGCAGTATTTT	CASSHIAGGFTDTQYF
NA	TRBV6-4	TRBJ2-7	TRBD1	TGTGCCAGCAGAAGAAAATTGCCCGGGACAGCAAGGGACGAGCAGTACTTC	CASRRKLPGTARDEQYF
once	TRBV9	TRBJ2-2	NA	TGTGCCAGCAGCGTAGGACAGCACACCGGGGAGCTGTTTTTT	CASSVGQHTGELFF
NA	TRBV29-1	TRBJ2-7	TRBD1	TGCAGCGCGACGGGACAGTCCAGCTACGAGCAGTACTTC	CSATGQSSYEQYF
once	TRBV2	TRBJ1-6	NA	TGTGCCAGCAGGGGTACCGGGGGGGAGAATTCACCCCTCCACTTT	CASRGTGGENSPLHF
NA	TRBV10-3	TRBJ2-3	NA	TGTGCCACGGGGAGGGGGGGTGCTAGCACAGATACGCAGTATTTT	CATGRGGASTDTQYF
NA	TRBV19	TRBJ1-5	NA	TGTGCCAGTACTAAGGGGTCGGGGGTCGGGCAGCCCCAGCATTTT	CASTKGSGVGQPQHF
NA	TRBV4-3	TRBJ2-1	TRBD2	TGCGCCAGCAGCCAAGGACTAGCGGGGTACAATGAGCAGTTCTTC	CASSQGLAGYNEQFF
NA	TRBV11-3	TRBJ2-3	NA	TGTGCCAGCAGCTTAGAATCCATCTCACAGCAGTATTTT	CASSLESISQQYF